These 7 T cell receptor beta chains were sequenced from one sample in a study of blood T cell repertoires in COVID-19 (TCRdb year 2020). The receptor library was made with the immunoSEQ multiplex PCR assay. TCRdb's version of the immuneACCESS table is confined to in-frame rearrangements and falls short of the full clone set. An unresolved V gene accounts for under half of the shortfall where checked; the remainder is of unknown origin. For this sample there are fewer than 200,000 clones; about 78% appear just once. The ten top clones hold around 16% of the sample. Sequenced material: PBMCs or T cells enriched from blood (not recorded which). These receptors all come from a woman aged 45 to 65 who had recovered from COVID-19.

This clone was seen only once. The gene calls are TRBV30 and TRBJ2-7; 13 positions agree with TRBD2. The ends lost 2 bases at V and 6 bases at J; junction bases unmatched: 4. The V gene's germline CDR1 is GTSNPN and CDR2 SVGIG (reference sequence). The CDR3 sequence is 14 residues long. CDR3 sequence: CAWSKGLAGIEQYF. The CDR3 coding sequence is TGTGCCTGGAGTAAGGGACTAGCGGGAATCGAGCAGTACTTC.

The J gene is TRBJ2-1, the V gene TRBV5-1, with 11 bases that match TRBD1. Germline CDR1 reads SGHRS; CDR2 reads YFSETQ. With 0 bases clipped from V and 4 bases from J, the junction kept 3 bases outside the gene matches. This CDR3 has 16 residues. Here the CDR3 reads CASSLGTGGPYNEQFF. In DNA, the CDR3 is TGCGCCAGCAGCTTGGGGACAGGGGGCCCTTACAATGAGCAGTTCTTC.

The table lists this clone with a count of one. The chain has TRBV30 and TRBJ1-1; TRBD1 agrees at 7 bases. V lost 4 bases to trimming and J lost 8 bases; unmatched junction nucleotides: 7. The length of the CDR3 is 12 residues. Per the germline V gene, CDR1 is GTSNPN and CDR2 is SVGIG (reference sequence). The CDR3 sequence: CAWNFRDREAFF. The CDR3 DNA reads TGTGCCTGGAACTTTCGGGACAGAGAAGCTTTCTTT.

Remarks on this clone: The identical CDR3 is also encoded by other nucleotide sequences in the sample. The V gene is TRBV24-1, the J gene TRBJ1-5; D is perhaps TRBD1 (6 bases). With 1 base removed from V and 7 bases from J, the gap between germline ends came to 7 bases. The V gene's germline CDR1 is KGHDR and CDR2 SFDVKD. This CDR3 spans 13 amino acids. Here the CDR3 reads CATSDLRGQPQHF. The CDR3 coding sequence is TGTGCCACCAGTGATTTAAGGGGGCAGCCCCAGCATTTT.

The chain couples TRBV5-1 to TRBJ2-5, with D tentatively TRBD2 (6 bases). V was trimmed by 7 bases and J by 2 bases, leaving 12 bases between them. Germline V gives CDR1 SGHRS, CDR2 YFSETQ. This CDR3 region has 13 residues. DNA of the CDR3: TGCGCCAGCGGGAGGTATGGACAAGAGACCCAGTACTTC. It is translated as CASGRYGQETQYF.

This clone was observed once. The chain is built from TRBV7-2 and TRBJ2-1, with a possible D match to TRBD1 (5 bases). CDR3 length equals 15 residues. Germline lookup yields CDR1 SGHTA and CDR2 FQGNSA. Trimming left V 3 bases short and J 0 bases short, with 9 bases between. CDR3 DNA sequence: TGTGCCAGCAGCTTTGGACAAAGCTCCTACAATGAGCAGTTCTTC. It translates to CASSFGQSSYNEQFF.

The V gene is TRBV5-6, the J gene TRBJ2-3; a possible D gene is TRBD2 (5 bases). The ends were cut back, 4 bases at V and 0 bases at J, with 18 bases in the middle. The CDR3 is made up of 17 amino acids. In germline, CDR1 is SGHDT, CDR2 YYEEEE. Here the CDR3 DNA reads TGTGCCAGCAGCGCCGTACAGAGACGGAGGAGCACAGATACGCAGTATTTT. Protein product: CASSAVQRRRSTDTQYF.